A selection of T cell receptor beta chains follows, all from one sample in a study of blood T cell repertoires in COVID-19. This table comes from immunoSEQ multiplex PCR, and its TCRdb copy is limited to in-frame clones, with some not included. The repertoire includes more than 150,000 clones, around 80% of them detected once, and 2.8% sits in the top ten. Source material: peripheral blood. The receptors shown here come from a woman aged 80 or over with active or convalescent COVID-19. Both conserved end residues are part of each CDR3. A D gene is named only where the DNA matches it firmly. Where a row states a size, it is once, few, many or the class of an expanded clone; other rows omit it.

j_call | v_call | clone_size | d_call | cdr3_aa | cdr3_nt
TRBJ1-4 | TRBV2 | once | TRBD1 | CASRMGQGANEKLFF | TGTGCCAGCAGAATGGGGCAGGGGGCTAATGAAAAACTGTTTTTT
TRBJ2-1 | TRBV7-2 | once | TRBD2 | CASSLNVGGGINEQFF | TGTGCCAGCAGTTTAAATGTTGGCGGGGGTATCAATGAGCAGTTCTTC
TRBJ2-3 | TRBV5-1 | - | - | CASSGRQVQTDTQYF | TGCGCCAGCAGCGGCAGACAGGTTCAAACAGATACGCAGTATTTT
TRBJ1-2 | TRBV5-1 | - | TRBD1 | CASSPRTGTVYGYTF | TGCGCCAGCAGCCCCAGGACAGGGACGGTCTATGGCTACACCTTC
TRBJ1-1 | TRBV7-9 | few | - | CASSLNRVNTEAFF | TGTGCCAGCAGCTTAAACAGGGTGAACACTGAAGCTTTCTTT
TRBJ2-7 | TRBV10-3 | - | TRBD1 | CAISVNGTGRGEQYF | TGTGCCATCAGTGTTAACGGGACAGGGCGTGGTGAGCAGTACTTC
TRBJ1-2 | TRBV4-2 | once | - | CASSQEAQGNNYGYTF | TGTGCCAGCAGCCAAGAAGCCCAGGGTAATAACTATGGCTACACCTTC
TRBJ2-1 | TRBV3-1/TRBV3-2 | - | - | CASSQVRRLEQFF | TGTGCCAGCAGCCAAGTCCGAAGACTTGAGCAGTTCTTC
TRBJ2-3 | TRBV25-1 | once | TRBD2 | CASSEPGLAGWTDTQYF | TGTGCCAGCAGTGAACCGGGACTAGCGGGGTGGACAGATACGCAGTATTTT
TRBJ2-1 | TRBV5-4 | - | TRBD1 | CASSPGTGMGYEQFF | TGTGCCAGCAGCCCCGGGACAGGGATGGGCTATGAGCAGTTCTTC
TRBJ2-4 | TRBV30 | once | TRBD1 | CAWSVAGTGPKNIQYF | TGTGCCTGGAGTGTCGCCGGGACAGGTCCCAAAAACATTCAGTACTTC
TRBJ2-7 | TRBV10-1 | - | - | CASSDFKMVCRGPEQYF | TGCGCCAGCAGTGATTTCAAAATGGTCTGCAGGGGCCCCGAGCAGTACTTC
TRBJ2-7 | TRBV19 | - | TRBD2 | CASSSGTRTYEQYF | TGTGCCAGTAGTTCCGGGACTAGAACCTACGAGCAGTACTTC
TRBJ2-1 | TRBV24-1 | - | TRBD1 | CATAGTGHYNEQFF | TGTGCCACCGCCGGGACAGGTCACTACAATGAGCAGTTCTTC
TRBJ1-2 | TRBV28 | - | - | CASSPGLLGGYTF | TGTGCCAGCAGTCCCGGACTCCTGGGGGGCTACACCTTC
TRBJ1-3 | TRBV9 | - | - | CASSVGAVSGNTIYF | TGTGCCAGCAGCGTAGGGGCAGTCTCTGGAAACACCATATATTTT
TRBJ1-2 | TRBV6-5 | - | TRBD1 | CASTHRGRSVNGYTF | TGTGCCAGTACTCACAGGGGGCGATCAGTCAATGGCTACACCTTC
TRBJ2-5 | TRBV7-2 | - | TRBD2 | CASSYQRGQETQYF | TGTGCCAGCAGCTACCAGCGGGGACAAGAGACCCAGTACTTC
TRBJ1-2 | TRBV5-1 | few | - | CASSSQITGAIRGYTF | TGCGCCAGCAGCTCCCAAATAACAGGCGCGATACGCGGCTACACCTTC
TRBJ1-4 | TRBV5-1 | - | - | CASSFGGGPATNEKLFF | TGCGCCAGCAGCTTCGGAGGCGGGCCTGCAACTAATGAAAAACTGTTTTTT
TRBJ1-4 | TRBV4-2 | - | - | CASSPGSSNEKLFF | TGTGCCAGCAGCCCCGGATCTAGTAATGAAAAACTGTTTTTT
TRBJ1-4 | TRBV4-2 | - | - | CASSPSGTTNEKLFF | TGTGCCAGCAGTCCCTCAGGGACAACTAATGAAAAACTGTTTTTT
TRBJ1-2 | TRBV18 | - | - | CASSQNTGSNYGYTF | TGTGCCAGCTCCCAAAATACCGGGTCTAACTATGGCTACACCTTC
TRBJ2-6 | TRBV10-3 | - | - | CAISIVPSGANVLTF | TGTGCCATCAGTATAGTTCCCTCTGGGGCCAACGTCCTGACTTTC
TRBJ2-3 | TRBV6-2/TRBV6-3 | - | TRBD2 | CASSPALRGGTDTQYF | TGTGCCAGCAGTCCGGCTCTCCGCGGGGGGACAGATACGCAGTATTTT
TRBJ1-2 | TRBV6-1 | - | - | CASSEAGGNYGYTF | TGTGCCAGCAGTGAAGCGGGGGGGAACTATGGCTACACCTTC